This T cell receptor (beta chain) came from a study of shared clonotypes between healthy human individuals. Study results and limitations: Against clonotypes common to all four donors, non-shared ones had lower generation probabilities.

Free of recent acute infections or vaccinations, the donors were healthy HIV-negative adults. In the CD4+ fraction, cells were divided into CD45RA+ naive and CD45RA-negative memory subsets. Only in-frame clones appear in the TCRdb table, and some are missing; sequencing was by immunoSEQ multiplex PCR. The sample lists 2 million to 2.5 million clones, approximately 95% seen once, with roughly 0.13% in the top ten. Germline CDR1 and CDR2: SGHRS and YFSETQ. The CDR3 consists of 16 residues. Trimming pared 4 bases from V and 2 bases from J, leaving 18 bases between. On this clone itself: Its antigen is currently unknown.

The J gene is TRBJ2-5, the V gene TRBV5-1; TRBD1 is a possible D gene (5 bases). This TCR derives from a man aged 18 to 30 in good health. Sequencing was carried out using naive CD4+ T cells sorted from blood. Subset indicated: CD45RA+ positively selected. CDR3 sequence reads: CASSLGGQKVQETQYF. For the CDR3, the DNA is TGCGCCAGCAGCCTGGGTGGACAAAAAGTACAAGAGACCCAGTACTTC.